This T cell receptor beta chain was observed in a study of metastatic and nonmetastatic thyroid tumors. Each patient went into thyroid surgery without having received any treatment. Through MiXCR, TCRdb re-clonotyped the PCR reads. The sample contains approximately 15,000 clones, roughly a fifth of which appear only once. V dropped 6 bases and J dropped 4; count of bases not matched to a gene: 6. The germline V gene has CDR1 SEHNR and CDR2 FQNEAQ (reference sequence). There are 14 residues in the CDR3. In this sample, this clone turned up many times. The sequencing input was blood. The sequence derives from a female donor with papillary thyroid cancer or a benign thyroid nodule (not recorded which). Some clones in this sample may be carry-over from other donors' samples. The rearrangement uses TRBV7-9 and TRBJ2-5, with 9 bases matching TRBD1. In DNA form, the CDR3 reads TGTGCCAGCAGGGGACAGGGTATTCGAGAGACCCAGTACTTC. Its translation is CASRGQGIRETQYF.